Listed below are T cell receptor beta chains from one sample, sequenced in a study of shared clonotypes between healthy human individuals. Only in-frame clones appear in the TCRdb table, and some are missing; sequencing was by immunoSEQ multiplex PCR. The sample has around 2.5 million clones; roughly 93% are singletons. Sequenced material: naive CD4+ T cells from PBMCs. All receptors come from a man aged 18 to 29 in good health. Some clones in this sample may be carry-over from other donors' samples. The CDR3 runs from the conserved cysteine through the conserved F or W. D genes are given only for firm matches. Rows give clone size only sometimes, using once, few, many, or a class for an expanded clone.

-,-,TRBJ2-1,TRBV11-3,TGTGCCAGCAGCTGGGGCGGGCCGGACAATGAGCAGTTCTTC,CASSWGGPDNEQFF
-,-,TRBJ1-1,TRBV5-1,TGCGCCAGCAGCACCGGGACCTCGAACACTGAAGCTTTCTTT,CASSTGTSNTEAFF
TRBD2,-,TRBJ2-7,TRBV27,TGTGCCAGCAGGGCAACTAGCGGGAGGGCCTACGAGCAGTACTTC,CASRATSGRAYEQYF
-,once,TRBJ1-3,TRBV10-3,TGTGCCATCACCCCGGGACAAAACTCTGGAAACACCATATATTTT,CAITPGQNSGNTIYF
TRBD1,-,TRBJ2-3,TRBV5-1,TGCGCCAGCAGCTCTAACAGGGGAACAGATACGCAGTATTTT,CASSSNRGTDTQYF
-,-,TRBJ2-7,TRBV28,TGTGCCAGCAGTTTAATCCAGCGAGCCTACGAGCAGTACTTC,CASSLIQRAYEQYF
-,-,TRBJ1-5,TRBV2,TGTGCCAGCAGAACACGCCGGACAGTATGGGAGCCCCAGCATTTT,CASRTRRTVWEPQHF
-,-,TRBJ2-5,TRBV28,TGTGCCAGCAGTAGGGGGGAAGAGACCCAGTACTTC,CASSRGEETQYF
-,-,TRBJ2-1,TRBV6-1,TGTGCCAGCAGTGAACCGAGGCAGACCGGTGAGCAGTTCTTC,CASSEPRQTGEQFF
TRBD2,-,TRBJ2-6,TRBV5-1,TGCGCCAGCAGTAAAGGTGCGGGAGCCAGCTCTGGGGCCAACGTCCTGACTTTC,CASSKGAGASSGANVLTF
TRBD2,-,TRBJ2-1,TRBV9,TGTGCCAGCAGCGTGGATAGCGGGAGAGGGGCCAATGAGCAGTTCTTC,CASSVDSGRGANEQFF
-,-,TRBJ2-2,TRBV2,TGTGCCAGCCGAAGGAACGGGGAGCTGTTTTTT,CASRRNGELFF
-,-,TRBJ1-1,TRBV25-1,TGTGCCAGCAGTGAATGGAGGGGAGGGAACACTGAAGCTTTCTTT,CASSEWRGGNTEAFF
-,-,TRBJ2-2,TRBV2,TGTGCCAGCAGGCGCCCCAGGGAGGCCCAAGCCGACACCGGGGAGCTGTTTTTT,CASRRPREAQADTGELFF
-,-,TRBJ1-3,TRBV6-5,TGTGCCAGCAGGAGTATGAAAGCTGGAAACACCATATATTTT,CASRSMKAGNTIYF
-,-,TRBJ1-5,TRBV19,TGTGCCAGTAGTATGCAGGGCCTGAATCAGCCCCAGCATTTT,CASSMQGLNQPQHF
TRBD2,-,TRBJ2-7,TRBV2,TGTGCCAGCATCCCGCGGGAGGACTCCTACGAGCAGTACTTC,CASIPREDSYEQYF
TRBD2,-,TRBJ2-1,TRBV6-5,TGTGCCTGCCGACCTAGCGGGAGGCCCGAGCAGTTCTTC,CACRPSGRPEQFF
-,-,TRBJ1-4,TRBV18,TGTGCCAGCTCATCAGGGGTCGCTGAAAAACTGTTTTTT,CASSSGVAEKLFF
-,-,TRBJ2-5,TRBV2,TGTGCCAGCAGTTCTCCGGAGATCCAAGAGACCCAGTACTTC,CASSSPEIQETQYF
-,-,TRBJ2-1,TRBV18,TGTGCCAGCTCACCACAGGGTGCAGGCAATGAGCAGTTCTTC,CASSPQGAGNEQFF
-,-,TRBJ2-7,TRBV28,TGTGCCAGCAGTTTATTCCGCGGAACCTACGAGCAGTACTTC,CASSLFRGTYEQYF
TRBD1,-,TRBJ2-6,TRBV11-2,TGTGCCAGCAGCAGGACAGGGACATACTCTGGGGCCAACGTCCTGACTTTC,CASSRTGTYSGANVLTF
TRBD1,-,TRBJ1-2,TRBV9,TGTGCCAGCAGCCTAACAGGGGGCAGCGGCTACACCTTC,CASSLTGGSGYTF
TRBD2,-,TRBJ2-1,TRBV7-2,TGTGCCAGCAGCTTAGATAGGAGCGGGAGGGAGCAGTTCTTC,CASSLDRSGREQFF
TRBD1,-,TRBJ2-3,TRBV5-1,TGCGCCAGCAGCTTGGGAGGGACAGGAGAGGCAGATACGCAGTATTTT,CASSLGGTGEADTQYF
TRBD2,-,TRBJ2-7,TRBV11-2,TGTGCCAGCAGCTCTGGACTAGCGGGAGTCTACGAGCAGTACTTC,CASSSGLAGVYEQYF
-,-,TRBJ2-3,TRBV7-3,TGTGCCAGCAGCTTAGGCCGAGGGGGAGATACAGATACGCAGTATTTT,CASSLGRGGDTDTQYF
TRBD1,-,TRBJ1-4,TRBV2,TGTGCCAGCAGTGGAACAGGGGGCACTAATGAAAAACTGTTTTTT,CASSGTGGTNEKLFF
TRBD1,-,TRBJ1-2,TRBV14,TGTGCCAGCAGCCCGACAGGGGGTGGCTACACCTTC,CASSPTGGGYTF
-,-,TRBJ2-5,TRBV28,TGTGCCAGCGCTCTGGGGGGAGTCGGGGAGACCCAGTACTTC,CASALGGVGETQYF
TRBD1,-,TRBJ2-2,TRBV9,TGTGCCAGCAGCGGCAGGGACAGGCCTCGCACCGGGGAGCTGTTTTTT,CASSGRDRPRTGELFF
-,-,TRBJ2-5,TRBV6-9,TGTGCCAGCAGTTTAAGGGGGGAGGTTTCGGAGACCCAGTACTTC,CASSLRGEVSETQYF
-,-,TRBJ2-1,TRBV5-1,TGCGCCAGCAGCTTGTGGGATAATGAGCAGTTCTTC,CASSLWDNEQFF
TRBD1,-,TRBJ2-5,TRBV11-3,TGTGCCAGCAGCTTGACAGGGTTGGAGACCCAGTACTTC,CASSLTGLETQYF
TRBD1,-,TRBJ2-2,TRBV11-2,TGTGCCAGCAACCCTTCCCGGGACAGGGTAAAAGGCACCGGGGAGCTGTTTTTT,CASNPSRDRVKGTGELFF
-,-,TRBJ1-4,TRBV13,TGTGCCAGCAGCCGCCGGACAGCAACTAATGAAAAACTGTTTTTT,CASSRRTATNEKLFF
TRBD2,-,TRBJ2-5,TRBV5-4,TGTGCCAGCAGCTTATGGACTAGCGGGAGTGGGGAAGAGACCCAGTACTTC,CASSLWTSGSGEETQYF
TRBD2,-,TRBJ2-2,TRBV6-1,TGTGCCAGCAGGGAAGGAACTAGCGCGAACACCGGGGAGCTGTTTTTT,CASREGTSANTGELFF
-,-,TRBJ2-2,TRBV28,TGTGCCAGCAGTGCCGGCCCGGGATCCGGGGAGCTGTTTTTT,CASSAGPGSGELFF
-,few,TRBJ1-2,TRBV5-1,TGCGCCAGCAGTAGACAGGACCAGTATGGCTACACCTTC,CASSRQDQYGYTF
-,-,TRBJ2-1,TRBV6-1,TGTGCCAGCACCCGTACGGGGTCGAATGAGCAGTTCTTC,CASTRTGSNEQFF
-,-,TRBJ1-1,TRBV9,TGTGCCAGCAGCCCAGGCAACCTGAACACTGAAGCTTTCTTT,CASSPGNLNTEAFF
TRBD1,-,TRBJ1-1,TRBV7-9,TGTGCCAGCGATTCCACGCAGGGGGCGCCCACTGAAGCTTTCTTT,CASDSTQGAPTEAFF
TRBD1,-,TRBJ1-5,TRBV7-9,TGTGCCAGCAGCAAGGACAGGGGGAATCAGCCCCAGCATTTT,CASSKDRGNQPQHF
-,-,TRBJ2-1,TRBV18,TGTGCCAGCTCACCGGTACCTCCGGGCCTCTACAATGAGCAGTTCTTC,CASSPVPPGLYNEQFF
-,-,TRBJ2-7,TRBV7-6,TGTGCCAGCAGCTTAGAAGACGAGCAGTACTTC,CASSLEDEQYF
TRBD2,once,TRBJ2-2,TRBV5-1,TGCGCCAGCAGCGGGACTAGCGGGATGGCGGCCGGGGAGCTGTTTTTT,CASSGTSGMAAGELFF
-,-,TRBJ2-1,TRBV7-9,TGTGCCAGCGGCGCAGGTTACAATGAGCAGTTCTTC,CASGAGYNEQFF
-,-,TRBJ2-3,TRBV7-8,TGTGCCAGCAGCTTAGTTTCCTTCGTTACAGATACGCAGTATTTT,CASSLVSFVTDTQYF
TRBD1,-,TRBJ1-2,TRBV11-2,TGTGCCAGCAGCAGCATCAGGGGGACTTTCCGGGTTGGCTACACCTTC,CASSSIRGTFRVGYTF
TRBD2,-,TRBJ2-5,TRBV10-3,TGTGCCATCAGGCGGCGGGAGGGCGATGAGACCCAGTACTTC,CAIRRREGDETQYF
-,-,TRBJ2-6,TRBV30,TGTGCCTGGAGTGTATTAAGACCCGCCTCTGGGGCCAACGTCCTGACTTTC,CAWSVLRPASGANVLTF
-,-,TRBJ1-2,TRBV28,TGTGCCAGCAGTTTGCGCCTTGGGACCGTCTATGGCTACACCTTC,CASSLRLGTVYGYTF
-,-,TRBJ2-7,TRBV6-6,TGTGCCAGCAGCAACTTGGGGGCACTGGACGAGCAGTACTTC,CASSNLGALDEQYF